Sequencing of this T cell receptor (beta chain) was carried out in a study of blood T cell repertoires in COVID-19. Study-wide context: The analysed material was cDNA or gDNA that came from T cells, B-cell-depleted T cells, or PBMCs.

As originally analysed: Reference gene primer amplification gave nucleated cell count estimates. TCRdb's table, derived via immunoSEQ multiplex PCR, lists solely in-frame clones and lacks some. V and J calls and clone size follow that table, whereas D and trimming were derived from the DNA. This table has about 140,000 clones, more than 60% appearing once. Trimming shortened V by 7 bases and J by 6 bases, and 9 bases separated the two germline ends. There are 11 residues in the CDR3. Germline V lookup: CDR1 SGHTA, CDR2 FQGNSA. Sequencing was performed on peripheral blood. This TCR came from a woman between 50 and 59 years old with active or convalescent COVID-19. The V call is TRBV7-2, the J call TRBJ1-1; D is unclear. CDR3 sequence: CASTPVAEAFF. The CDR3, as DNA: TGTGCCAGCACCCCAGTCGCTGAAGCTTTCTTT.